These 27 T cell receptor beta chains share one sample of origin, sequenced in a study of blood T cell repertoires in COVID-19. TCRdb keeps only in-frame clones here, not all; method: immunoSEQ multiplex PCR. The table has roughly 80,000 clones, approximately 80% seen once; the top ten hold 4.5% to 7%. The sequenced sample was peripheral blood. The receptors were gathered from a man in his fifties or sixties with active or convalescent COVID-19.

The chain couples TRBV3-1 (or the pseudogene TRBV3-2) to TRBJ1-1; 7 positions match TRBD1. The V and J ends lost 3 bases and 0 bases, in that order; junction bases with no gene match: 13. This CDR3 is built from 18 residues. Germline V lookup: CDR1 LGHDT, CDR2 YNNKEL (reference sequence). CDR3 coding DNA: TGTGCCAGCAGCCACGTGGCACCGACAGGGCTAATGAACACTGAAGCTTTCTTT. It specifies CASSHVAPTGLMNTEAFF.

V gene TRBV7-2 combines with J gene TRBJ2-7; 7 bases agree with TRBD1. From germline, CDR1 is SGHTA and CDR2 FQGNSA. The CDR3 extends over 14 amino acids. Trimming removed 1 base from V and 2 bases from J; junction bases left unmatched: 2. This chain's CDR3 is CASSLDQGAYEQYF. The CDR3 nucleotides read TGTGCCAGCAGCTTAGATCAGGGGGCCTACGAGCAGTACTTC. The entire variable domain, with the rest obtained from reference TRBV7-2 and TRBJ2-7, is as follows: GAGVSQSPSNKVTEKGKDVELRCDPISGHTALYWYRQSLGQGLEFLIYFQGNSAPDKSGLPSDRFSAERTGGSVSTLTIQRTQQEDSAVYLCASSLDQGAYEQYFGPGTRLTVT.

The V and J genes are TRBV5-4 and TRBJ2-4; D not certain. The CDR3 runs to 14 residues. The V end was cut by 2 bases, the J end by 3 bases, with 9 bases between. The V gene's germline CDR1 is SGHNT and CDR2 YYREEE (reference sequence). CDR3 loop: CASSLLADKNIQYF. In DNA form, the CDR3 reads TGTGCCAGCAGCTTACTGGCGGACAAAAACATTCAGTACTTC.

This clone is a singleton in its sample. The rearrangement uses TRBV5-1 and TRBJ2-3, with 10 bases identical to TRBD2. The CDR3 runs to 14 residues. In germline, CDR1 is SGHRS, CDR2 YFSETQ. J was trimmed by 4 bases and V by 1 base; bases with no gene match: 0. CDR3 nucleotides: TGCGCCAGCAGCTTGACTAGCGGGGCAGATACGCAGTATTTT. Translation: CASSLTSGADTQYF.

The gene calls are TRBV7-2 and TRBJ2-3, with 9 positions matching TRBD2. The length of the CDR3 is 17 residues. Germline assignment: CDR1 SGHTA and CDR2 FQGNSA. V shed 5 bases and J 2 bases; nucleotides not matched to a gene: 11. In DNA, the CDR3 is TGTGCCAGCAGCCCGACGTTAGCGGGGGCGCCCACAGATACGCAGTATTTT. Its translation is CASSPTLAGAPTDTQYF.

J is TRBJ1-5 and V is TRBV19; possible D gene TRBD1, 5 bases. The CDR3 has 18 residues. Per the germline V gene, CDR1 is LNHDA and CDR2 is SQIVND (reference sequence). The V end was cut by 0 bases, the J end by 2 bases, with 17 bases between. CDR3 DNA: TGTGCCAGTAGTATAGATCGTTTACAGGCTATCGGCAATCAGCCCCAGCATTTT. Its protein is CASSIDRLQAIGNQPQHF.

The CDR3 DNA sequence: TGTGCCAGCAGTTCCGGGGGACGCACAGATACGCAGTATTTT. Protein: CASSSGGRTDTQYF. The genes are TRBV27 and TRBJ2-3; TRBD2 might be the D (6 bases). CDR3 length equals 14 residues. V dropped 4 bases and J dropped 1 base, with 9 bases sitting between them. Germline V gene sequence: CDR1 MNHEY, CDR2 SMNVEV (reference sequence).

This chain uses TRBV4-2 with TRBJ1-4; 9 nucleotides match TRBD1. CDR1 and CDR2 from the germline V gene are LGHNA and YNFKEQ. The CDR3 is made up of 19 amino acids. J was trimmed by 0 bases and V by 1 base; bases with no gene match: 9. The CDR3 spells CASSQVRGTGPATNEKLFF. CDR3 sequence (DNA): TGTGCCAGCAGCCAAGTAAGAGGGACAGGGCCTGCAACTAATGAAAAACTGTTTTTT.

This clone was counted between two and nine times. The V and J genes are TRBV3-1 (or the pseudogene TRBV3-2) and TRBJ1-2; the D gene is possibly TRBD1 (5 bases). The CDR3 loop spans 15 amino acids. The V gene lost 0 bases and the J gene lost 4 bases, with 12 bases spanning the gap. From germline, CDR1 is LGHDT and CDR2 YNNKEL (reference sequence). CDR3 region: CASSQDLRGAYGYTF. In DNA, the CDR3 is TGTGCCAGCAGCCAAGATCTCCGTGGGGCCTATGGCTACACCTTC.

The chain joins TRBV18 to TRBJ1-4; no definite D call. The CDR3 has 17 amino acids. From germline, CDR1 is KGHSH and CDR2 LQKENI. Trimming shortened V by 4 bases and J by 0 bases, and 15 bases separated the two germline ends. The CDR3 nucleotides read TGTGCCAGCTCACTGACACCCTATCCGCCAACTAATGAAAAACTGTTTTTT. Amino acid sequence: CASSLTPYPPTNEKLFF.

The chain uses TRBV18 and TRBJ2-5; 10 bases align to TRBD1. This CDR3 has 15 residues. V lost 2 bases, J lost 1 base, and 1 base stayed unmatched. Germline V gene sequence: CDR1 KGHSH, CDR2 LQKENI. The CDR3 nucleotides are TGTGCCAGCTCACCAGGACAGGGGGTCCAAGAGACCCAGTACTTC. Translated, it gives CASSPGQGVQETQYF.

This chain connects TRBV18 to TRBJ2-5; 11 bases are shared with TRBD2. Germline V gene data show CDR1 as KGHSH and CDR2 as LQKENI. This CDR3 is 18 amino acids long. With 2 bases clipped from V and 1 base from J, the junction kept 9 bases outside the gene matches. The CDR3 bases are TGTGCCAGCTCACCAGGGCTAGCGGGGGGTCGGCGCCAAGAGACCCAGTACTTC. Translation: CASSPGLAGGRRQETQYF.

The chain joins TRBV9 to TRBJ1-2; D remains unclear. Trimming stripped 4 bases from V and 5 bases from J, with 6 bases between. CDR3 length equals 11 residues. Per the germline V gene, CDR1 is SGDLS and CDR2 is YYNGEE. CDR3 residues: CASSPGYGYTF. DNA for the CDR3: TGTGCCAGCAGCCCGGGATATGGCTACACCTTC.

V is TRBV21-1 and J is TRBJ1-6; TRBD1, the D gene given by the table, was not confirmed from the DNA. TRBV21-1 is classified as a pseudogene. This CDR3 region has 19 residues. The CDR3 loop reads CASSKELRAFDRDNSPLHF. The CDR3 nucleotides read TGTGCCAGCAGCAAAGAACTGAGGGCCTTCGACAGGGATAATTCACCCCTCCACTTT.

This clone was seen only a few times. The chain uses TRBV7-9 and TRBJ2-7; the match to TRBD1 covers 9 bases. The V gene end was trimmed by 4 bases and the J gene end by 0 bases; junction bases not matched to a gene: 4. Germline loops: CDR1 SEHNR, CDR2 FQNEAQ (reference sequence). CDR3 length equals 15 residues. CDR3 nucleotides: TGTGCCAGCAGCTATAGGACAGGGGACTCCTACGAGCAGTACTTC. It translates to CASSYRTGDSYEQYF. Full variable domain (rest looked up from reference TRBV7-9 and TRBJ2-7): DTGVSQNPRHKITKRGQNVTFRCDPISEHNRLYWYRQTLGQGPEFLTYFQNEAQLEKSRLLSDRFSAERPKGSFSTLEIQRTEQGDSAMYLCASSYRTGDSYEQYFGPGTRLTVT.

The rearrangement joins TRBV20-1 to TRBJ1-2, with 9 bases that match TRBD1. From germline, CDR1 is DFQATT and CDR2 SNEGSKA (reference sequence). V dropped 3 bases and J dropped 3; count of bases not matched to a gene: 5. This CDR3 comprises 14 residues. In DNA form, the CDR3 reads TGCAGTGCTAGTGTACAGGGGGCTGACTATGGCTACACCTTC. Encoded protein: CSASVQGADYGYTF.

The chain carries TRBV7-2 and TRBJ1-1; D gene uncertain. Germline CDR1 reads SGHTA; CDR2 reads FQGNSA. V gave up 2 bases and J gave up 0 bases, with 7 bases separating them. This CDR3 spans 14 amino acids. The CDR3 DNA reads TGTGCCAGCAGCTTATCGGGAATGAACACTGAAGCTTTCTTT. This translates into CASSLSGMNTEAFF.

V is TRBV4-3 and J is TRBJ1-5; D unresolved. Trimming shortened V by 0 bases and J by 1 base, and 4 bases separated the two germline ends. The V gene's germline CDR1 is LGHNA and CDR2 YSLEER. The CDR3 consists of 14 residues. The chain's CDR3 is CASSQDSSNQPQHF. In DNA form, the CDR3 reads TGCGCCAGCAGCCAAGACTCCAGCAATCAGCCCCAGCATTTT.

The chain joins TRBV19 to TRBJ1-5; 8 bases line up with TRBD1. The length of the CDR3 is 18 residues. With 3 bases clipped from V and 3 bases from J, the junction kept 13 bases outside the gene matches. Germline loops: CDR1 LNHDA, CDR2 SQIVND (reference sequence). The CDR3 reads CASSMEDRGEINNQPQHF. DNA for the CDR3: TGTGCCAGTAGTATGGAAGACAGGGGCGAAATCAACAATCAGCCCCAGCATTTT. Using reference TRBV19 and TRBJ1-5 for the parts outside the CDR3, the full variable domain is DGGITQSPKYLFRKEGQNVTLSCEQNLNHDAMYWYRQDPGQGLRLIYYSQIVNDFQKGDIAEGYSVSREKKESFPLTVTSAQKNPTAFYLCASSMEDRGEINNQPQHFGDGTRLSIL.

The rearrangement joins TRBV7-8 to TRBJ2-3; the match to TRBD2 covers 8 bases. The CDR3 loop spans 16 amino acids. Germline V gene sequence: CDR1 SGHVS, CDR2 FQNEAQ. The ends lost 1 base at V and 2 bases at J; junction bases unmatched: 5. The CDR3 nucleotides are TGTGCCAGCAGCTTAGGATTGCGGGGGGCCACAGATACGCAGTATTTT. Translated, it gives CASSLGLRGATDTQYF.

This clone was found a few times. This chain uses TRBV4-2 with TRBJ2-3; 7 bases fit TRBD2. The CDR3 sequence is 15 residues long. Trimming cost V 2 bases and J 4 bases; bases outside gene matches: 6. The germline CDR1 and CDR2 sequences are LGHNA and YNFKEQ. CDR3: CASSQSRGEADTQYF. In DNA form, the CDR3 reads TGTGCCAGCAGCCAATCCCGGGGGGAGGCAGATACGCAGTATTTT.

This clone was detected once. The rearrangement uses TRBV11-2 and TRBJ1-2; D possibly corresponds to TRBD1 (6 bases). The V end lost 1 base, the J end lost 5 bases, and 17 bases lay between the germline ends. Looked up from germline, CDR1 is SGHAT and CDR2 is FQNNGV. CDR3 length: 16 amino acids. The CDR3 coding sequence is TGTGCCAGCAGCTTAGTAGGGAGGGGGGCGGCATATGGCTACACCTTC. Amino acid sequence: CASSLVGRGAAYGYTF.

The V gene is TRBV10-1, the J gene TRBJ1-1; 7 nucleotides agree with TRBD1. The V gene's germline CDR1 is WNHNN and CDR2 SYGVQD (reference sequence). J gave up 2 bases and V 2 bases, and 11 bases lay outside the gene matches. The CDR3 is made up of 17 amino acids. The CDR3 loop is CASSEEPGGNVNTEAFF. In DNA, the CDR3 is TGCGCCAGCAGTGAGGAGCCAGGGGGTAACGTAAACACTGAAGCTTTCTTT.

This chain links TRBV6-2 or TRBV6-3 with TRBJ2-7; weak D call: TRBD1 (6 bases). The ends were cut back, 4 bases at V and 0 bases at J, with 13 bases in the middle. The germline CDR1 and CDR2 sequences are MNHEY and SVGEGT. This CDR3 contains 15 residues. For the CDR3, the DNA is TGTGCCAGCAGTTTTCTCCGGGACACCTCCTACGAGCAGTACTTC. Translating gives CASSFLRDTSYEQYF.

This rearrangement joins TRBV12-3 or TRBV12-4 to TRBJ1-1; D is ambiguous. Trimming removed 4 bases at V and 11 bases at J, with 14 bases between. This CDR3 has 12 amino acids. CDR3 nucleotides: TGTGCCAGCAGTTCGACACCCCGTGAGGCTTTCTTT. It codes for CASSSTPREAFF.

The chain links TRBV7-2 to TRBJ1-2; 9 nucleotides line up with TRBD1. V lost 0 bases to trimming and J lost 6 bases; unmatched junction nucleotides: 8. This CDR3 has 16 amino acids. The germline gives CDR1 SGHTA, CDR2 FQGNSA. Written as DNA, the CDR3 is TGTGCCAGCAGCTTAGCAGGAAGACAGGGGGGAGATGGCTACACCTTC. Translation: CASSLAGRQGGDGYTF.

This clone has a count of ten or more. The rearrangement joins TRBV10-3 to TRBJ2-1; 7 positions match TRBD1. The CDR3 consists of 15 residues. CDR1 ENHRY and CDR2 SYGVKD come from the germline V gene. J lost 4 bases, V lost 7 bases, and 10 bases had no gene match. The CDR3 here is CAIMQTGTSYNEQFF. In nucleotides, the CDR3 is TGTGCCATCATGCAGACAGGGACCTCTTACAATGAGCAGTTCTTC.